What follows are 21 T cell receptor beta chains derived from one specimen sequenced in a study of T-cell memory formation after mild COVID-19. TCRdb recomputed calls from the 5' RACE reads with MiXCR, one row per CDR3 protein. The sample shows 280,000 or so distinct CDR3 sequences, approximately 7.6% of them seen only once. Sequences were obtained from PBMCs or a T cell subset sorted from them (not recorded which). The receptors were gathered from a young man who had mild COVID-19 (a few samples of this study predate the infection). Cell type and time point are not known.

This clonotype has just a few counts. The chain combines TRBV18 with TRBJ1-5; D remains unclear. CDR1 KGHSH and CDR2 LQKENI come from the germline V gene. The length of the CDR3 is 13 residues. V was cut by 1 base and J by 4 bases, with 5 bases left in between. This CDR3 is CASSPQENQPQHF. DNA for the CDR3: TGTGCCAGCTCACCACAAGAGAATCAGCCCCAGCATTTT.

The J gene is TRBJ2-3, the V gene TRBV4-2, with TRBD2 identical over 9 bases. The germline CDR1 and CDR2 sequences are LGHNA and YNFKEQ. The CDR3 is 16 amino acids. V trimming: 3 bases; J trimming: 0 bases; junction bases outside the gene matches: 4. In nucleotides, the CDR3 is TGTGCCAGCAGCCAGGCCAGCGGGGGGAGCACAGATACGCAGTATTTT. Amino acids: CASSQASGGSTDTQYF.

V usage is TRBV10-3 and J usage is TRBJ2-7; TRBD1 might be the D (5 bases). CDR3 size: 11 residues. Germline CDR1 ENHRY, CDR2 SYGVKD. V was shortened by 6 bases and J by 6 bases, with 9 bases between the two germline ends. CDR3 loop: CAIRQAREQYF. The DNA of the CDR3 is TGTGCCATCAGACAGGCGCGCGAGCAGTACTTC.

Ten or more counts support this clonotype. V gene TRBV6-4 combines with J gene TRBJ1-5; TRBD1 is a possible D gene (5 bases). The length of the CDR3 is 13 residues. The V and J ends lost 2 bases and 5 bases respectively, with 7 bases between them. Germline V gives CDR1 MRHNA, CDR2 SNTAGT. The CDR3 loop is CASSDTGDQPQHF. The CDR3 DNA reads TGTGCCAGCAGTGACACGGGGGATCAGCCCCAGCATTTT.

This clonotype has a count of ten or more. The J gene is TRBJ2-5, the V gene TRBV11-2; 12 nucleotides match TRBD1. Germline V CDR1 and CDR2: SGHAT, FQNNGV. This CDR3 is built from 16 residues. With V trimmed by 4 bases and J by 2 bases, 5 bases remained unmatched. The CDR3: CASSSGQGAIQETQYF. In nucleotides, the CDR3 is TGTGCCAGCAGCTCGGGACAGGGGGCCATACAAGAGACCCAGTACTTC.

This clonotype was recorded many times. V is TRBV5-1 and J is TRBJ2-1, with 8 bases identical to TRBD1. There are 15 residues in the CDR3. V gave up 6 bases and J gave up 6 bases; unmatched junction bases: 11. CDR1 is SGHRS and CDR2 is YFSETQ in the germline V gene. CDR3: CASTPWTGSANEQFF. The CDR3 DNA reads as TGCGCCAGCACACCCTGGACAGGGTCGGCCAATGAGCAGTTCTTC.

This clonotype was seen a handful of times. The CDR3 is CASSLSADSTEQYF. DNA of the CDR3: TGTGCCAGCAGTTTATCAGCCGACAGTACCGAGCAGTACTTC. The gene calls are TRBV27 and TRBJ2-7; weak D call: TRBD1 (5 bases). Germline CDR1 and CDR2: MNHEY and SMNVEV (reference sequence). The V and J ends lost 0 bases and 6 bases respectively, with 12 bases between them. The CDR3 has 14 residues.

V gene TRBV9 combines with J gene TRBJ2-3, with 12 positions matching TRBD2. The CDR3 runs 19 residues. CDR1 SGDLS and CDR2 YYNGEE come from the germline V gene. V lost 0 bases, J lost 2 bases, and 10 bases stayed unmatched. The CDR3 bases are TGTGCCAGCAGCGTAGCTGTACTAGCGGGGGGTCCCATCACAGATACGCAGTATTTT. It specifies CASSVAVLAGGPITDTQYF.

In its sample, this clonotype was seen a few times. This sequence joins TRBV15 and TRBJ2-1; a weak D match, TRBD1 (5 bases). This CDR3 has 14 residues. From germline, CDR1 is LNHNV and CDR2 YYDKDF (reference sequence). V was shortened by 1 base and J by 7 bases, with 11 bases between the two germline ends. CDR3 sequence (DNA): TGTGCCACCAGCAGAGGTAGGGCAGGGAATGAGCAGTTCTTC. As protein: CATSRGRAGNEQFF.

Ten or more counts support this clonotype. J is TRBJ2-5 and V is TRBV9, with 9 bases fitting TRBD2. In germline, CDR1 is SGDLS, CDR2 YYNGEE. The CDR3 runs to 13 residues. V lost 3 bases, J lost 7 bases, and 4 bases stayed unmatched. This chain's CDR3 is CASSEGLAVTQYF. The CDR3 coding sequence is TGTGCCAGCAGCGAGGGACTAGCCGTGACCCAGTACTTC.

This clonotype was seen repeatedly, ten times or more. The chain combines TRBV5-1 with TRBJ2-5; a weak D match, TRBD2 (6 bases). CDR3 size: 14 residues. Between the trimmed V and J ends, which lost 0 bases and 3 bases, there was a span of 9 bases. CDR1 SGHRS and CDR2 YFSETQ come from the germline V gene. CDR3 in amino acids: CASSLVPSEETQYF. DNA of the CDR3: TGCGCCAGCAGCTTGGTACCTAGCGAAGAGACCCAGTACTTC.

The chain uses TRBV5-4 and TRBJ1-6; 8 bases map to TRBD1. The CDR3 has 14 amino acids. The V and J ends lost 10 bases and 4 bases, in that order; junction bases with no gene match: 7. Germline V gives CDR1 SGHNT, CDR2 YYREEE (reference sequence). The CDR3 region is CAGQGGGYNSPLHF. CDR3 bases: TGTGCCGGACAGGGCGGTGGGTATAATTCACCCCTCCACTTT.

This clonotype was recorded a few times. The chain carries TRBV2 and TRBJ1-1; D possibly corresponds to TRBD1 (5 bases). The CDR3 loop spans 13 amino acids. Germline V lookup: CDR1 SNHLY, CDR2 FYNNEI. Between the trimmed V and J ends, which lost 7 bases and 7 bases, there was a span of 16 bases. As DNA, the CDR3 is TGTGCCAGCATACGGGACTCCGGTATTGAAGCTTTCTTT. Protein: CASIRDSGIEAFF.

CDR3 coding DNA: TGCGCCAGCAGCTTAAACACATTTCTAGCGGGGTACACAGATACGCAGTATTTT. This codes for CASSLNTFLAGYTDTQYF. V and J are TRBV5-1 and TRBJ2-3, with 9 nucleotides matching TRBD2. Germline V gene sequence: CDR1 SGHRS, CDR2 YFSETQ. Trimming removed 2 bases from V and 2 bases from J; junction bases left unmatched: 12. The CDR3 covers 18 residues.

A few counts support this clonotype. The chain combines TRBV7-9 with TRBJ2-5; tentative D call: TRBD1 (6 bases). Germline CDR1 SEHNR, CDR2 FQNEAQ (reference sequence). The CDR3 contains 13 residues. V was clipped by 8 bases and J by 5 bases, with 15 bases between them. The CDR3 DNA sequence: TGTGCCAGCCAGGGGCCAAGGAAGGAGACCCAGTACTTC. Residues: CASQGPRKETQYF.

This clonotype was detected a few times. The CDR3 reads CASSSRGRGTDTQYF. The CDR3 DNA is TGTGCCAGCAGCTCAAGGGGCAGGGGCACAGATACGCAGTATTTT. The V call is TRBV7-2, the J call TRBJ2-3; possible D gene TRBD1, 5 bases. The CDR3 spans 15 residues. Germline CDR1 and CDR2: SGHTA and FQGNSA. Trimming removed 4 bases at V and 1 base at J, with 12 bases between.

The rearrangement joins TRBV5-5 to TRBJ1-2; tentative D call: TRBD1 (5 bases). CDR3 length: 14 amino acids. V was pared by 0 bases and J by 4 bases, with 10 bases between. The germline gives CDR1 SGHKS, CDR2 YYEKEE (reference sequence). Here the CDR3 reads CASSLDGTSYGYTF. CDR3 DNA: TGTGCCAGCAGCTTGGACGGGACGTCCTATGGCTACACCTTC.

This clonotype showed up many times. The chain is built from TRBV4-3 and TRBJ2-3; TRBD2 agrees at 10 bases. The germline CDR1 and CDR2 sequences are LGHNA and YSLEER. J gave up 1 base and V 5 bases, and 0 bases lay outside the gene matches. The CDR3 runs 14 residues. For the CDR3, the DNA is TGCGCCAGCAGCACTAGCGGGGGCACAGATACGCAGTATTTT. Amino acids: CASSTSGGTDTQYF.

This clonotype has more than one count but fewer than ten. The rearrangement joins TRBV11-2 to TRBJ2-1, with TRBD1 identical over 8 bases. Germline lookup yields CDR1 SGHAT and CDR2 FQNNGV. V shed 8 bases, J shed 0 bases, and the junction held 9 bases outside the gene matches. CDR3 length: 16 residues. The CDR3, as DNA: TGTGCCAGCTCGGACAGGGAGTCCCTCTCCTACAATGAGCAGTTCTTC. This sequence encodes CASSDRESLSYNEQFF.

Only a few counts were recorded for this clonotype. This chain joins TRBV28 and TRBJ1-4; D remains unclear. CDR1 and CDR2 from the germline V gene are MDHEN and SYDVKM. Between the trimmed V and J ends, which lost 6 bases and 0 bases, there was a span of 2 bases. The CDR3 totals 12 residues. Written as DNA, the CDR3 is TGTGCCAGCAGCACAACTAATGAAAAACTGTTTTTT. The encoded protein is CASSTTNEKLFF.

A few counts support this clonotype. This chain links TRBV5-1 with TRBJ2-7; 16 nucleotides line up with TRBD2. The trim removed 3 bases at V and 4 bases at J, leaving 4 bases unmatched. From germline, CDR1 is SGHRS and CDR2 YFSETQ. CDR3 size: 16 residues. For the CDR3, the DNA is TGCGCCAGCAGCTGGGGACTAGCGGGGGGGCCATACGAGCAGTACGTC. It encodes CASSWGLAGGPYEQYV.